The T cell receptor beta chain under discussion was sequenced for a study of monozygotic twins with inflammatory bowel disease (dated by TCRdb to between 2019 and 2020). Looking at the study overall: The complete study included approximately 28 monozygotic twin pairs: 19 IBD-discordant Danish pairs and nine German pairs, of which four were IBD-concordant and five were IBD-discordant. Disease-associated traits were sought mainly through comparisons between IBD patients and their genetically identical healthy co-twins within discordant pairs. Each individual had, on average, about 151 000 unique TCRalpha sequences and 181 000 unique TCRbeta sequences available for analysis. Findings and caveats that apply to the study as a whole: IBD patients shared fewer clonotypes with other individuals than healthy twins did, most markedly in patients showing signs of disease activity. The analysis was unable to tell different T cell subtypes apart. Differing immunosuppressive treatments among patients may have added background noise and inter-individual variability to the repertoires. No single strong signal or clonotype linked to IBD turned up in the results, so the idea that one exists was not supported. Concordant and discordant twins showed no difference in repertoire similarity, possibly because of limited statistical power. A decrease in TCRbeta repertoire diversity, as measured by inverse Simpson index, was observed in IBD patients compared with their healthy co-twins.

From each donor, an approximately 2.6 ml peripheral blood sample was collected into PAXgene tubes and kept at -80 degrees C. Without any T cell sorting, total RNA was extracted from whole blood using the PAXgene blood miRNA kit on an automated QIAcube. Peripheral blood from monozygotic twin pairs, either concordant or discordant for inflammatory bowel disease, underwent deep TCRalpha and TCRbeta repertoire profiling that used unique molecular barcoding. For every twin pair, smoking habits were documented, and each individual was categorised as a current, former or never smoker. The germline V gene sets CDR1 to SGHRS and CDR2 to YFSETQ. Its CDR3 holds 15 amino acids, cysteine through phenylalanine. No DNA is listed. The library relied on 5' RACE. Preparation of each TCR library used about 4,000 ng of total RNA. For each sample, cDNA synthesis with SMARTScribe reverse transcriptase was split into eight separate reactions. During cDNA synthesis, template switching was used to introduce unique molecular identifiers that contained a 6-nucleotide sample barcode. TCRalpha and TCRbeta cDNA was amplified in two nested PCRs of roughly 17 and 9 cycles, and bead purification was carried out after each PCR. Before amplification, cDNA was treated with uracil DNA-glycosylase and purified using the QIAquick PCR purification kit. In the second PCR, Illumina TruSeq-compatible adapters and sample-specific barcodes were added. TapeStation and Qubit were used to check library quality and concentration, and roughly 5.5 ng of each library was pooled. The pooled libraries were sequenced with 2 x 100 bp reads and custom sequencing primers on an Illumina HiSeq2500 single-index Rapid Run. Per the original workflow: MiGEC version 1.2.6 was used for UMI-based consensus assembly, which corrected PCR and sequencing errors. MiXCR version 2.1.1 handled V(D)J alignment, clonotype assembly and CDR3 extraction. Normalisation of gene usage, clonotype sharing and MAIT/NKT TCR abundance was achieved by analysing the top 1000, 10 000 and 20 000 clonotypes per sample. Diversity was computed as the inverse Simpson index with the vegan R package after downsampling to 27 000 UMIs. Paired Mann-Whitney U tests were applied to discordant twin pairs, with Benjamini-Hochberg correction for multiple testing. Each CDR3 protein sequence appears as one entry after TCRdb reprocessed the reads, and no DNA is included. What appears here as the V and J calls and clone size reflects TCRdb's work, not the paper's. The sample table gives over 350,000 distinct CDR3 sequences. The leading ten clones occupy 2.5% to 3% of the sample.

About this clonotype itself: Its antigen is still unknown.

The sequencing sample was made of blood. The V gene is TRBV5-1 and the J gene is TRBJ2-5. The sequence derives from a human donor with ulcerative colitis or Crohn's disease, or a healthy co-twin of an affected twin (not recorded which). The CDR3 region has the sequence CASSMSRVAEETQYF.